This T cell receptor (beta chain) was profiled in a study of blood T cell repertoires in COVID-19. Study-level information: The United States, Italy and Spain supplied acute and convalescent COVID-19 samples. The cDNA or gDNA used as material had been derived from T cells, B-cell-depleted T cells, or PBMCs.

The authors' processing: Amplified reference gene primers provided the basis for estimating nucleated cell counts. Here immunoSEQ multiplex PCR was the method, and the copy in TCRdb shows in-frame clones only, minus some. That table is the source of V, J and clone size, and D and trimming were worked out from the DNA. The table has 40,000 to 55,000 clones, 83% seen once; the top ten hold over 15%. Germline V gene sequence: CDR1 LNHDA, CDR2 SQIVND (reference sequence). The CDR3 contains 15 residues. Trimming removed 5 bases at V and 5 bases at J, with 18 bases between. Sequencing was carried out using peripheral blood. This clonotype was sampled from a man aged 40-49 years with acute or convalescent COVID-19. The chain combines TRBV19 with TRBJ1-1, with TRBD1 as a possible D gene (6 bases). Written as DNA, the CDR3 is TGTGCCAGTAGTCCTCTCAGGGGTTTGCGAACTGAAGCTTTCTTT. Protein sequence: CASSPLRGLRTEAFF. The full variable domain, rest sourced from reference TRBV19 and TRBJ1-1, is DGGITQSPKYLFRKEGQNVTLSCEQNLNHDAMYWYRQDPGQGLRLIYYSQIVNDFQKGDIAEGYSVSREKKESFPLTVTSAQKNPTAFYLCASSPLRGLRTEAFFGQGTRLTVV.